These 9 T cell receptor beta chains were all obtained from the same sample, sequenced in a study of blood T cell repertoires in COVID-19. This table comes from immunoSEQ multiplex PCR, and its TCRdb copy is limited to in-frame clones, with some not included. In the table there are around 250,000 clones, about four fifths of which are singletons. Sequencing used peripheral blood. The receptor set was obtained from a man aged 25 to 40 who had recovered from COVID-19.

CDR3 loop: CSVDDGRYTF. In DNA, the CDR3 is TGCAGCGTTGATGATGGGCGCTACACCTTC. V is TRBV29-1 and J is TRBJ1-2; D remains unclear. Germline lookup yields CDR1 SQVTM and CDR2 ANQGSEA. V lost 3 bases and J 9 bases, leaving 8 bases between the germline ends. The CDR3 loop spans 10 amino acids.

V is TRBV6-5 and J is TRBJ2-1; D ambiguous. V gave up 2 bases and J gave up 2 bases, with 4 bases separating them. Germline V gives CDR1 MNHEY, CDR2 SVGAGI. The CDR3 is 13 amino acids. As DNA, the CDR3 is TGTGCCAGCAGTTACAATACCTACAATGAGCAGTTCTTC. Translation: CASSYNTYNEQFF.

The chain is built from TRBV2 and TRBJ1-2; TRBD1 aligns across 12 bases. Germline V lookup: CDR1 SNHLY, CDR2 FYNNEI. This CDR3 is built from 14 residues. With 6 bases clipped from V and 3 bases from J, the junction kept 2 bases outside the gene matches. The DNA for the CDR3 is TGTGCCAGCAGGGGGACAGGGGGCGACTATGGCTACACCTTC. It translates to CASRGTGGDYGYTF.

This clone has only a few counts. The chain recombines TRBV4-2 with TRBJ1-6, with D hard to call. Trimming shortened V by 0 bases and J by 11 bases, and 11 bases separated the two germline ends. Per germline, CDR1 LGHNA and CDR2 YNFKEQ. The length of the CDR3 is 14 residues. This CDR3 reads CASSQEAPPAPLHF. Here the CDR3 DNA reads TGTGCCAGCAGCCAAGAAGCGCCGCCAGCACCCCTCCACTTT.

The V and J genes are TRBV9 and TRBJ2-1; TRBD2 might be the D (6 bases). The CDR3 runs to 14 residues. Germline CDR1 and CDR2: SGDLS and YYNGEE. Trimming took 0 bases from V and 5 from J, leaving 9 bases between them. The DNA of the CDR3 is TGTGCCAGCAGCGTAGTGGGCGGGGACAATGAGCAGTTCTTC. Translation gives CASSVVGGDNEQFF.

This clone has more than one count but fewer than ten. This rearrangement joins TRBV24-1 to TRBJ1-2; 8 bases match TRBD1. Germline assignment: CDR1 KGHDR and CDR2 SFDVKD. The CDR3 loop spans 15 amino acids. V was pared by 4 bases and J by 4 bases, with 7 bases of the junction left unmatched. The CDR3 nucleotides are TGTGCCACCAGTGACGAGCCAGGGGGCGGCTATGGCTACACCTTC. Its protein is CATSDEPGGGYGYTF.

DNA for the CDR3: TGTGCCAGCAGCTTAGGAGGGAGACACTCGATTGGCTACACCTTC. Translating gives CASSLGGRHSIGYTF. This sequence joins TRBV11-2 and TRBJ1-2, with D uncertain. Germline values: CDR1 SGHAT, CDR2 FQNNGV. V lost 1 base, J lost 7 bases, and 16 bases lay in between. The CDR3 is made up of 15 amino acids.

This sequence joins TRBV19 and TRBJ1-5, with TRBD1 as a possible D gene (5 bases). V lost 4 bases and J 5 bases, leaving 15 bases between the germline ends. Germline V gene data show CDR1 as LNHDA and CDR2 as SQIVND (reference sequence). CDR3 size: 15 residues. The CDR3 region has the DNA TGTGCCAGTAGTAGTGGAGCCAGGGTACATCAGCCCCAGCATTTT. Residues: CASSSGARVHQPQHF.

The V gene is TRBV7-9, the J gene TRBJ2-5; 8 nucleotides agree with TRBD2. Unmatched junction bases numbered 8, after V lost 4 bases and J lost 4 bases. CDR1 SEHNR and CDR2 FQNEAQ come from the germline V gene (reference sequence). The CDR3 spans 15 residues. CDR3 amino acids: CASSSYRGGRETQYF. The CDR3, as DNA: TGTGCCAGCAGCTCCTACCGGGGGGGTAGAGAGACCCAGTACTTC.